These 20 T cell receptor beta chains share one sample of origin, sequenced in a study of cytotoxic CD8 clonotypes in ibrutinib-treated CLL. Here immunoSEQ multiplex PCR was the method, and the copy in TCRdb shows in-frame clones only, minus some. The sample comprises 25,000 to 35,000 clones, about 62% of which are singletons, and around 15% rests with the top ten. This specimen consisted of PBMCs, obtained before ibrutinib treatment. All receptors come from a human donor with chronic lymphocytic leukemia.

The chain couples TRBV21-1 to TRBJ2-7; the table's D call TRBD1 went unverified against the DNA. TRBV21-1 is described as a pseudogene. The CDR3 is 14 amino acids. The CDR3 is CASRPGQGANEQYF. For the CDR3, the DNA is TGTGCCAGCAGACCGGGACAGGGAGCCAACGAGCAGTACTTC.

The chain employs TRBV25-1 and TRBJ2-1, with D hard to call. V lost 3 bases to trimming and J lost 7 bases, with 10 bases between them. Germline lookup yields CDR1 MGHDK and CDR2 SYGVNS. CDR3 length: 13 amino acids. The CDR3 sequence is CASSESRVNEQFF. The CDR3 DNA sequence: TGTGCCAGCAGTGAGTCAAGGGTAAATGAGCAGTTCTTC.

This clone occurred once. The chain uses TRBV11-2 and TRBJ2-1; the D gene could be TRBD1 or TRBD2 (5 bases each). Germline V CDR1 and CDR2: SGHAT, FQNNGV. This CDR3 region has 15 residues. The V end lost 5 bases, the J end lost 3 bases, and 14 bases lay between the germline ends. The CDR3 DNA follows: TGTGCCAGCAGCCCCGAGGGGTGGGACTACAATGAGCAGTTCTTC. It is translated as CASSPEGWDYNEQFF.

The rearrangement uses TRBV6-5 and TRBJ2-7, with TRBD1 matching 8 bases. There are 15 residues in the CDR3. In germline, CDR1 is MNHEY, CDR2 SVGAGI. The trim removed 6 bases at V and 0 bases at J, leaving 7 bases unmatched. This CDR3 is CASRPTGGSSYEQYF. CDR3 DNA sequence: TGTGCCAGCAGACCCACAGGGGGAAGCTCCTACGAGCAGTACTTC.

The V call is TRBV2, the J call TRBJ2-2; D perhaps matches TRBD2 (6 bases). In germline, CDR1 is SNHLY, CDR2 FYNNEI. V lost 4 bases, J lost 9 bases, and 18 bases lay in between. This CDR3 has 15 residues. CDR3 protein: CASSGEVSRGRELFF. The CDR3 bases are TGTGCCAGCAGTGGGGAGGTCAGCCGGGGTAGGGAGCTGTTTTTT.

The chain joins TRBV4-1 to TRBJ1-1; D unresolved. Trimming took off 0 bases at V and 2 bases at J, with 10 bases between the two ends. This CDR3 region has 15 residues. Germline CDR1 is MGHRA and CDR2 is YSYEKL. The CDR3 reads CASSQEVTVNTEAFF. The CDR3 DNA sequence: TGCGCCAGCAGCCAAGAGGTTACGGTAAACACTGAAGCTTTCTTT.

This clone has just one count. This chain connects TRBV9 to TRBJ2-1, with D perhaps TRBD1 (6 bases). Trimming shortened V by 5 bases and J by 0 bases, and 15 bases separated the two germline ends. The germline CDR1 and CDR2 sequences are SGDLS and YYNGEE. The CDR3 contains 16 residues. CDR3 sequence (DNA): TGTGCCAGCAGTCCCACACAGGGTAGCTCCTACAATGAGCAGTTCTTC. This sequence encodes CASSPTQGSSYNEQFF.

This clone has only one observation. Other nucleotide sequences in the sample specify the same CDR3. This sequence joins TRBV5-1 and TRBJ2-3; perhaps TRBD2 as D (5 bases). V was shortened by 1 base and J by 4 bases, with 7 bases between the two germline ends. Germline loops: CDR1 SGHRS, CDR2 YFSETQ. This CDR3 spans 13 amino acids. The chain's CDR3 is CASSLTGSDTQYF. The CDR3 DNA sequence: TGCGCCAGCAGCTTGACGGGGTCAGATACGCAGTATTTT.

The rearrangement joins TRBV19 to TRBJ1-3, with D possibly being TRBD1 (6 bases). In germline, CDR1 is LNHDA, CDR2 SQIVND (reference sequence). This CDR3 region has 13 residues. V lost 4 bases and J 12 bases, leaving 16 bases between the germline ends. Here the CDR3 DNA reads TGTGCCAGTAGTACCGGGGGCTACGCAAACATATATTTT. It yields the protein CASSTGGYANIYF. Variable domain in full (rest from reference TRBV19 and TRBJ1-3): DGGITQSPKYLFRKEGQNVTLSCEQNLNHDAMYWYRQDPGQGLRLIYYSQIVNDFQKGDIAEGYSVSREKKESFPLTVTSAQKNPTAFYLCASSTGGYANIYFGEGSWLTVV.

The V and J genes are TRBV19 and TRBJ1-1; TRBD1 is a possible D gene (5 bases). The germline gives CDR1 LNHDA, CDR2 SQIVND (reference sequence). The CDR3 runs to 14 residues. Trimming took 7 bases from V and 2 from J, leaving 14 bases between them. CDR3 protein: CASTQTDGNTEAFF. Written as DNA, the CDR3 is TGTGCCAGTACTCAGACAGACGGTAACACTGAAGCTTTCTTT.

The J gene is TRBJ1-1, the V gene TRBV30, with no clear D. V was trimmed by 2 bases and J by 7 bases, leaving 8 bases between them. Germline V gene data show CDR1 as GTSNPN and CDR2 as SVGIG (reference sequence). This CDR3 spans 11 amino acids. The CDR3 loop reads CAWSSQVEAFF. The CDR3 DNA sequence: TGTGCCTGGAGTTCGCAGGTTGAAGCTTTCTTT.

The rearrangement joins TRBV28 to TRBJ1-2; D is unresolved. Germline V CDR1 and CDR2: MDHEN, SYDVKM. The CDR3 is 14 residues long. V lost 1 base and J 2 bases, leaving 8 bases between the germline ends. As DNA, the CDR3 is TGTGCCAGCAGTTTATCCGGCCTCAACTATGGCTACACCTTC. This encodes CASSLSGLNYGYTF.

The rearrangement links TRBV11-2 to TRBJ1-5; 9 bases are shared with TRBD1. Looked up from germline, CDR1 is SGHAT and CDR2 is FQNNGV. CDR3 length equals 14 residues. The V and J ends lost 5 bases and 5 bases, in that order; junction bases with no gene match: 4. Here the CDR3 DNA reads TGTGCCAGCAGCGCCCGGACAGGGGATCAGCCCCAGCATTTT. This translates into CASSARTGDQPQHF.

Note on this clone: A read error may produce the germline difference seen at one junction end. This chain links TRBV6-5 with TRBJ1-6; D not resolved. The CDR3 consists of 16 residues. CDR1 and CDR2 from the germline V gene are MNHEY and SVGAGI. DNA of the CDR3: TGTGCCAGCAGTTCCCGGCAGGTCTCCCATAATTCACCCCTCCACTTT. Translated, it gives CASSSRQVSHNSPLHF.

This clone was seen a few times. The chain combines TRBV6-6 with TRBJ1-1, with a weak D call TRBD1 (5 bases). The CDR3 loop spans 15 amino acids. Germline values: CDR1 MNHNY, CDR2 SVGAGI (reference sequence). V lost 6 bases and J 1 base, leaving 15 bases between the germline ends. CDR3 in amino acids: CASSPPRGTNTEAFF. In DNA, the CDR3 is TGTGCCAGCAGCCCCCCCCGGGGGACGAACACTGAAGCTTTCTTT.

The chain links TRBV4-2 to TRBJ1-5; D is unresolved. Trimming took 1 base from V and 7 from J, leaving 11 bases between them. The CDR3 is 14 residues long. Germline CDR1 reads LGHNA; CDR2 reads YNFKEQ. CDR3 in amino acids: CASSQGGAGQPQHF. The CDR3, as DNA: TGTGCCAGCAGCCAAGGGGGAGCGGGACAGCCCCAGCATTTT.

The V and J genes are TRBV14 and TRBJ2-7; tentative D call: TRBD2 (5 bases). The CDR3 sequence is 14 residues long. V dropped 4 bases and J dropped 2 bases, with 12 bases sitting between them. The germline CDR1 and CDR2 sequences are SGHDN and FVKESK. The CDR3 sequence is CASSPGLPPYEQYF. The CDR3 region has the DNA TGTGCCAGCAGCCCCGGACTGCCACCCTACGAGCAGTACTTC. Variable domain in full (rest from reference TRBV14 and TRBJ2-7): EAGVTQFPSHSVIEKGQTVTLRCDPISGHDNLYWYRRVMGKEIKFLLHFVKESKQDESGMPNNRFLAERTGGTYSTLKVQPAELEDSGVYFCASSPGLPPYEQYFGPGTRLTVT.

The CDR3 sequence is CASSPRSGRTETQYF. CDR3 bases: TGTGCCAGCTCACCACGGTCAGGGAGGACGGAGACCCAGTACTTC. The chain joins TRBV18 to TRBJ2-5, with TRBD2 as a possible D gene (6 bases). V dropped 1 base and J dropped 5 bases, with 14 bases sitting between them. CDR1 is KGHSH, CDR2 LQKENI, per germline. CDR3 length: 15 amino acids.

The CDR3 region has the DNA TGTGCCATCAAAAGACAGGGGGCTGACACCGGGGAGCTGTTTTTT. It encodes CAIKRQGADTGELFF. J is TRBJ2-2 and V is TRBV6-1; 10 nucleotides line up with TRBD1. The V gene end was trimmed by 10 bases and the J gene end by 3 bases; junction bases not matched to a gene: 8. Germline CDR1 MNHNS, CDR2 SASEGT. This CDR3 has 15 amino acids.

V and J are TRBV7-3 and TRBJ2-3, with D possibly TRBD2 on 5 matching bases. The CDR3 has 15 amino acids. Per germline, CDR1 SGHTA and CDR2 FQGTGA. The V gene lost 2 bases and the J gene lost 5 bases, with 14 bases spanning the gap. The CDR3 region is CASSLAAVEGDTQYF. CDR3 DNA: TGTGCCAGCAGCTTAGCAGCGGTCGAAGGAGATACGCAGTATTTT.